This T cell receptor (beta chain) comes out of a study of early T cells in non-severe SARS-CoV-2 infection. This clonotype has ten or more counts. Unique molecular identifier tags were affixed to discrete cDNA molecules. Each CDR3 protein gets one entry after TCRdb re-called the 5' RACE reads with MiXCR. Of some 96,000 distinct CDR3 sequences listed, about 12% are singletons. The sequence came from an adult who was a healthcare worker with PCR-confirmed SARS-CoV-2 infection or an uninfected control (not recorded which). Material for sequencing was whole blood.

CDR3 sequence: CASSPGQGRPNEQFF. DNA of the CDR3: TGCGCCAGCAGCCCGGGACAGGGAAGACCCAATGAGCAGTTCTTC. The chain uses TRBV5-1 and TRBJ2-1; 9 positions agree with TRBD1. V lost 4 bases to trimming and J lost 6 bases; unmatched junction nucleotides: 8. The CDR3 contains 15 residues. Looked up from germline, CDR1 is SGHRS and CDR2 is YFSETQ.